This entry is about one T cell receptor beta chain. Its specificity is not known. Vbeta (60) and Jbeta (13) primers were used in the PCR. Study processing details: Roughly 12 million of tens of millions of unique TCR beta chains were shared, per a later count. Generated by immunoSEQ multiplex PCR, the TCRdb table keeps only in-frame clones and is missing some. V and J calls and clone size are those listed in that table; D and trimming were worked out from the DNA. The sample yields fewer than 250,000 clones, about 69% seen once. The CDR3 has 14 residues. In germline, CDR1 is SGHTA, CDR2 FQGNSA. Trimming removed 3 bases from V and 2 bases from J, with 10 bases in between. The data originate from a study of cytomegalovirus exposure and HLA in healthy donors. General study points: A later analysis reportedly found fewer N-insertions in an Asian-associated ancestry cluster than the approximately 670-donor mean.

The rearrangement joins TRBV7-2 to TRBJ1-2, with D possibly TRBD1 on 5 matching bases. Specimen: PBMCs. This clonotype originated in a man aged 25-45 years in good health and CMV-seropositive. CDR3 region: CASSLRQNNYGYTF. DNA for the CDR3: TGTGCCAGCAGCTTGAGACAGAACAACTATGGCTACACCTTC. Variable domain in full (rest from reference TRBV7-2 and TRBJ1-2): GAGVSQSPSNKVTEKGKDVELRCDPISGHTALYWYRQSLGQGLEFLIYFQGNSAPDKSGLPSDRFSAERTGGSVSTLTIQRTQQEDSAVYLCASSLRQNNYGYTFGSGTRLTVV.